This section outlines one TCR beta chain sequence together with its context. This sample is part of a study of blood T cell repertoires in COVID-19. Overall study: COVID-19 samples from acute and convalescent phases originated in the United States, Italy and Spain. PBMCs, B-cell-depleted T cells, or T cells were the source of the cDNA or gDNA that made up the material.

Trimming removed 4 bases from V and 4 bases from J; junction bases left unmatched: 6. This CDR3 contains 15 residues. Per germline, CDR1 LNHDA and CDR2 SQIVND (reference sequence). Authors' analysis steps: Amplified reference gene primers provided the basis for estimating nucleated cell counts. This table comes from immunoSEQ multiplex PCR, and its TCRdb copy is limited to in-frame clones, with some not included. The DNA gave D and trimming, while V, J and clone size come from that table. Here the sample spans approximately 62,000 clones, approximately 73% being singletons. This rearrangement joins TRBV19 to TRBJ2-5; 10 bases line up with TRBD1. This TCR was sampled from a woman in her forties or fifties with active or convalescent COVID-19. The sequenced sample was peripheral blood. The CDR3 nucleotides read TGTGCCAGTAGTAAAAGACAGGGGGCAATAGAGACCCAGTACTTC. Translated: CASSKRQGAIETQYF.